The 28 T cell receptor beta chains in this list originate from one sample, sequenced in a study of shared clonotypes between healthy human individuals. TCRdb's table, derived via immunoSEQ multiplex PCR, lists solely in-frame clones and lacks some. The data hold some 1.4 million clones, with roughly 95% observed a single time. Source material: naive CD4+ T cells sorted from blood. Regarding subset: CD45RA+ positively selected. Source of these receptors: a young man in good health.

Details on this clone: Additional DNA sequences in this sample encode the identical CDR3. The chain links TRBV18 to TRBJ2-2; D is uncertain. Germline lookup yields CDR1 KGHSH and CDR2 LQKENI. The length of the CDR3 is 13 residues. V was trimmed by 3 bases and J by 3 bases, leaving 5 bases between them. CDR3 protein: CASSPRDTGELFF. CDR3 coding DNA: TGTGCCAGCTCACCCCGGGACACCGGGGAGCTGTTTTTT. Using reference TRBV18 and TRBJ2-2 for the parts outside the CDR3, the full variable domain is NAGVMQNPRHLVRRRGQEARLRCSPMKGHSHVYWYRQLPEEGLKFMVYLQKENIIDESGMPKERFSAEFPKEGPSILRIQQVVRGDSAAYFCASSPRDTGELFFGEGSRLTVL.

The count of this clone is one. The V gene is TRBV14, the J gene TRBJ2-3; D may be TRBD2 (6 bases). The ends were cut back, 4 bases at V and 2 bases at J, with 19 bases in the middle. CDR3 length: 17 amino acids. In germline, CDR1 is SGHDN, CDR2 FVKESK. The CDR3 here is CASSLRSGGPDTDTQYF. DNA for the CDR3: TGTGCCAGCAGCCTCCGTTCCGGGGGACCAGACACAGATACGCAGTATTTT.

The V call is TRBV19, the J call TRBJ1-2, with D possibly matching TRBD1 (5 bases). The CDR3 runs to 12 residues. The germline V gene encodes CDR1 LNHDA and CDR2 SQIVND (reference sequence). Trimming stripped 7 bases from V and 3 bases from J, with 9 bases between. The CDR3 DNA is TGTGCCAGTAATGGAGGGGACTATGGCTACACCTTC. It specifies CASNGGDYGYTF. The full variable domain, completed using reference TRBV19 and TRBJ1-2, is DGGITQSPKYLFRKEGQNVTLSCEQNLNHDAMYWYRQDPGQGLRLIYYSQIVNDFQKGDIAEGYSVSREKKESFPLTVTSAQKNPTAFYLCASNGGDYGYTFGSGTRLTVV.

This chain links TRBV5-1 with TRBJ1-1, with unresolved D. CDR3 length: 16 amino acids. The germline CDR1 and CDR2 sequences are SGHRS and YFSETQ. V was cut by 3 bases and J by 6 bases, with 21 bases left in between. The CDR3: CASSWSPGPSRAEAFF. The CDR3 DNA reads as TGCGCCAGCAGCTGGTCACCCGGGCCGTCGAGGGCTGAAGCTTTCTTT.

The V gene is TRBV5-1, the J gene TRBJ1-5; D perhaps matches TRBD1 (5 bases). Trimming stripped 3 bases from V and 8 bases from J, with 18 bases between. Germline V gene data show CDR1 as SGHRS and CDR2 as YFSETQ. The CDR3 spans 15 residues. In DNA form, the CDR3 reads TGCGCCAGCAGCTCAGGGACGGCCGATGCGGAGCCCCAGCATTTT. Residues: CASSSGTADAEPQHF.

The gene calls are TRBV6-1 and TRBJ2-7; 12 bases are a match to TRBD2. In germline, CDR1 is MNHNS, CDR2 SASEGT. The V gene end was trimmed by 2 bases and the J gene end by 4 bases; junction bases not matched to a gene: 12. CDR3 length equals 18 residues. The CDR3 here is CASSESFIGLAGNYEQYF. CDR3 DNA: TGTGCCAGCAGTGAATCGTTCATTGGACTAGCGGGAAATTACGAGCAGTACTTC.

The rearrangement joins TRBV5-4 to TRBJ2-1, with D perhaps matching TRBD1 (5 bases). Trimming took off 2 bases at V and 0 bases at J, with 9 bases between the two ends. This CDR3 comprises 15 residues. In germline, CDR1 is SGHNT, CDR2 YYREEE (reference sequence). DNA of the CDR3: TGTGCCAGCAGCTTAGGGGCCGGCTCCTACAATGAGCAGTTCTTC. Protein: CASSLGAGSYNEQFF.

The CDR3, as DNA: TGTGCCAGCAGTGCGGGAGGGATACAGCCCCAGCATTTT. This translates into CASSAGGIQPQHF. The chain couples TRBV2 to TRBJ1-5, with D hard to call. Looked up from germline, CDR1 is SNHLY and CDR2 is FYNNEI. The V and J ends lost 4 bases and 7 bases respectively, with 11 bases between them. This CDR3 is built from 13 residues.

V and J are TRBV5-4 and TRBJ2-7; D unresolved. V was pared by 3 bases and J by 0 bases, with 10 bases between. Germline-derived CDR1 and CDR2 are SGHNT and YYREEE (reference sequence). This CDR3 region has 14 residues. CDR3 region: CASSSDQSSYEQYF. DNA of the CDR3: TGTGCCAGCAGCTCTGACCAAAGCTCCTACGAGCAGTACTTC.

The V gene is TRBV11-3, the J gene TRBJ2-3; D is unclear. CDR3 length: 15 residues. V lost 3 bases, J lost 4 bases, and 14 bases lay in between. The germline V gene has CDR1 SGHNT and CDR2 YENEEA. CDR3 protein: CASSFGQVGPDTQYF. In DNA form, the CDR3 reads TGTGCCAGCAGCTTCGGTCAGGTGGGTCCAGATACGCAGTATTTT.

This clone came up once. Here the CDR3 DNA reads TGCGCCAGCACCCCTCGGGGCACTGTGATACCGGAGACCCAGTACTTC. Encoded protein: CASTPRGTVIPETQYF. The genes are TRBV10-2 and TRBJ2-5, with D possibly called TRBD1 or TRBD2 (5 bases each). V lost 7 bases to trimming and J lost 5 bases, with 23 bases between them. CDR3 length equals 16 residues. Germline V gives CDR1 WSHSY, CDR2 SAAADI.

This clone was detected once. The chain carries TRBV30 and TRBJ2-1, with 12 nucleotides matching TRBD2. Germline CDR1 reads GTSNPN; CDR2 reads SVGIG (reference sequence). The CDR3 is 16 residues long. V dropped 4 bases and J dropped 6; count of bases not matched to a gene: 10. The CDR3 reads CAWMGPASGRANEQFF. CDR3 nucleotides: TGTGCCTGGATGGGACCTGCTAGCGGGAGGGCCAATGAGCAGTTCTTC.

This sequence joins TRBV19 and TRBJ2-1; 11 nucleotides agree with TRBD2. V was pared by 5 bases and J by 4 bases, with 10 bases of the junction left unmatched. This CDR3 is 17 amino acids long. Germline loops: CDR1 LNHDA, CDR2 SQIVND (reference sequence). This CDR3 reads CASSWQGTSGPYNEQFF. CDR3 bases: TGTGCCAGTAGTTGGCAGGGGACTAGCGGCCCTTACAATGAGCAGTTCTTC.

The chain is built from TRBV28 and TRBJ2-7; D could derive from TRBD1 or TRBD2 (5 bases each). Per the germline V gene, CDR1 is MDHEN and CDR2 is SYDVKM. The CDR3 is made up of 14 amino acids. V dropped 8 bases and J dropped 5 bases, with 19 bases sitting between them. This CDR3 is CASVRGLPRNEQYF. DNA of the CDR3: TGTGCCAGCGTGAGGGGCCTACCTCGAAACGAGCAGTACTTC.

The CDR3 nucleotides are TGTGCCACCTGGACTAGCGGGAGGATGGGCGAGCAGTACTTC. This codes for CATWTSGRMGEQYF. The chain uses TRBV28 and TRBJ2-7, with 14 bases identical to TRBD2. V dropped 10 bases and J dropped 6; count of bases not matched to a gene: 8. Germline CDR1 and CDR2: MDHEN and SYDVKM. This CDR3 has 14 amino acids.

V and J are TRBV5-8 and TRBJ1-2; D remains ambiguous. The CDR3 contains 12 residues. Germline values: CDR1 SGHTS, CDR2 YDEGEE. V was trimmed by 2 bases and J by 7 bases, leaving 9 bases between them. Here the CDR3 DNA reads TGTGCCAGCAGCTTAGTTGCTGTTGGCTACACCTTC. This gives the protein CASSLVAVGYTF. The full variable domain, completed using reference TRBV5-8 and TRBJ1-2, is EAGVTQSPTHLIKTRGQQATLRCSPISGHTSVYWYQQALGLGLQFLLWYDEGEERNRGNFPPRFSGRQFPNYSSELNVNALELEDSALYLCASSLVAVGYTFGSGTRLTVV.

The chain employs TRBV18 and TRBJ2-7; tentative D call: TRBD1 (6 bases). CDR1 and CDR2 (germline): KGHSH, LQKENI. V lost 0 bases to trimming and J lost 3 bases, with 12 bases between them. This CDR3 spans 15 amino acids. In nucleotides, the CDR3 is TGTGCCAGCTCACCACCGGGGGCAGCCGGCTACGAGCAGTACTTC. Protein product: CASSPPGAAGYEQYF.

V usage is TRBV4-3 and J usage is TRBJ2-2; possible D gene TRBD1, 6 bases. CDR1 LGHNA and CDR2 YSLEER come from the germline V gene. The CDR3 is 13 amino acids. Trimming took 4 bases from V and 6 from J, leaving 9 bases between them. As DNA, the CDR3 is TGCGCCAGCAGCCCGGACAGTTCCGGGGAGCTGTTTTTT. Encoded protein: CASSPDSSGELFF.

The CDR3 region has the DNA TGTGCCAGCAGTTCAAACCTTAGCGGGAGGGAGAATGAGCAGTTCTTC. Translating gives CASSSNLSGRENEQFF. The rearrangement links TRBV28 to TRBJ2-1; TRBD2 aligns across 11 bases. Germline CDR1 is MDHEN and CDR2 is SYDVKM. The CDR3 has 16 residues. V lost 4 bases, J lost 7 bases, and 9 bases stayed unmatched.

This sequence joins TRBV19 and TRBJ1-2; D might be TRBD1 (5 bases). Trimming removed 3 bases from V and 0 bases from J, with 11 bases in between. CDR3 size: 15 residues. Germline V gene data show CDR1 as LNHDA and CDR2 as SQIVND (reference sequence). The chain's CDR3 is CASSMRQRTNYGYTF. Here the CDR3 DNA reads TGTGCCAGTAGTATGAGACAGCGAACTAACTATGGCTACACCTTC.

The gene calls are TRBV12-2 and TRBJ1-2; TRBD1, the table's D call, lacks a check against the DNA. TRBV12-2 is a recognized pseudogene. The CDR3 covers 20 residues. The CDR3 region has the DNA TGTGCAAGTCGCTTCTCAGGGGGTCACCGGGACGACGAAGCTAACTATGGCTACACCTTC. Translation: CASRFSGGHRDDEANYGYTF.

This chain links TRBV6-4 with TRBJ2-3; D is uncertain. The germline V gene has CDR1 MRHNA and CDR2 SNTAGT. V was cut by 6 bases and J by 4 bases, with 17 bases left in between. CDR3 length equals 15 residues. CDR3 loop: CASRASSHPADTQYF. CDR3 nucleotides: TGTGCCAGCAGGGCTTCCTCCCACCCCGCAGATACGCAGTATTTT.

CDR3 residues: CASSSGLSTDTQYF. CDR3 nucleotide sequence: TGTGCCAGCAGCTCGGGTCTCTCCACAGATACGCAGTATTTT. The V and J genes are TRBV7-3 and TRBJ2-3; no clear D gene. This CDR3 has 14 residues. Trimming took 4 bases from V and 2 from J, leaving 10 bases between them. Germline-derived CDR1 and CDR2 are SGHTA and FQGTGA.

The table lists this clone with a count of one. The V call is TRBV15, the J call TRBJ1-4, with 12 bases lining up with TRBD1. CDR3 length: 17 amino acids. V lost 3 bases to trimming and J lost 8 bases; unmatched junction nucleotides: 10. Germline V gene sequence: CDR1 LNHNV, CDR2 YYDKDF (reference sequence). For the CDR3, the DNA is TGTGCCACCAGCAGCCGGGACAGGGGGCGAGGGGAGGAAAAACTGTTTTTT. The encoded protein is CATSSRDRGRGEEKLFF.

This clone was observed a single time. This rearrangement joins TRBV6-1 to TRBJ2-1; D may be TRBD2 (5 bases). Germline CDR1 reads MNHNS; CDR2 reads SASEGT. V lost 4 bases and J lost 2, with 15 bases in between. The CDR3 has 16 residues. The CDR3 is CASSGQRVLPYNEQFF. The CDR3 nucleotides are TGTGCCAGCAGTGGTCAGAGGGTACTTCCCTACAATGAGCAGTTCTTC.

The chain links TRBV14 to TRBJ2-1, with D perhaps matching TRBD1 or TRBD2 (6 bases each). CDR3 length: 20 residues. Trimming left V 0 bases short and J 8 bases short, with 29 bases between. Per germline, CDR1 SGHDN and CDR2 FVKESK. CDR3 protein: CASSQDIGGRKSPNLYEQFF. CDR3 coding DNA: TGTGCCAGCAGCCAAGATATTGGGGGGCGTAAATCGCCCAATCTGTATGAGCAGTTCTTC.

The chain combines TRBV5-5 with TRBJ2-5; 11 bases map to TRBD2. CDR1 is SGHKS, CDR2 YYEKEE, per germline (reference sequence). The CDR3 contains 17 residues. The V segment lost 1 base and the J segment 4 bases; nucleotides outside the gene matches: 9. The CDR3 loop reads CASSLKLAGDGGETQYF. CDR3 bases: TGTGCCAGCAGCTTGAAACTAGCGGGAGATGGGGGAGAGACCCAGTACTTC.

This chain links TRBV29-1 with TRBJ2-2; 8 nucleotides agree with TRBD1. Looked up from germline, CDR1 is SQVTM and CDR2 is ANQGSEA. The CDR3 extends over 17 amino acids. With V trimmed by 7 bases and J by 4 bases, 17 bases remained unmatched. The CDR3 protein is CSAGGTGWVKGTGELFF. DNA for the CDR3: TGCAGCGCCGGCGGGACAGGCTGGGTTAAAGGCACCGGGGAGCTGTTTTTT.